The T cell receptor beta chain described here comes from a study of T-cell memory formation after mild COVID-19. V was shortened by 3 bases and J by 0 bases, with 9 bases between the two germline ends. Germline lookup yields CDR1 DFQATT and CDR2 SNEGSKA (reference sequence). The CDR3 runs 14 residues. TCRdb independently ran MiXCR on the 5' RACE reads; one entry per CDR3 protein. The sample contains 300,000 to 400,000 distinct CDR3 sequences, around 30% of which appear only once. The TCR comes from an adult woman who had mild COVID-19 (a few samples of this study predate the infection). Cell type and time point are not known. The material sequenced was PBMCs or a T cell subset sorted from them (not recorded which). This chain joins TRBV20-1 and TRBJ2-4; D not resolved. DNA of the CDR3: TGCAGTGCTAGTTTAACCCTAGCCAAAAACATTCAGTACTTC. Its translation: CSASLTLAKNIQYF.